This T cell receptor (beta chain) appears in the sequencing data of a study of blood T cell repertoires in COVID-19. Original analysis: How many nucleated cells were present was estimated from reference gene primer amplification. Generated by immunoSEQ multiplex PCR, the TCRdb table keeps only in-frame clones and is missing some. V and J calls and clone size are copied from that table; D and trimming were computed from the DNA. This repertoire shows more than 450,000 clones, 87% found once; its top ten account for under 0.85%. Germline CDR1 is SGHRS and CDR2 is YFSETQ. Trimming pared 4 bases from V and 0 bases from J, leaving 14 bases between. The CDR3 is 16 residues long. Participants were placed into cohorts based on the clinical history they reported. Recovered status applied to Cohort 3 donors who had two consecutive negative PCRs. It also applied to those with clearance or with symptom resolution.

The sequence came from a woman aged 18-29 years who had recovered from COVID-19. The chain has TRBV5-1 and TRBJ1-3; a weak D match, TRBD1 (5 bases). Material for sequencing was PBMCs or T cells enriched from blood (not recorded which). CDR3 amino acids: CASSRDGGRSGNTIYF. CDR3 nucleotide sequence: TGCGCCAGCAGCCGGGACGGGGGACGCTCTGGAAACACCATATATTTT. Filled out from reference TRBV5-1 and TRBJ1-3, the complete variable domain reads KAGVTQTPRYLIKTRGQQVTLSCSPISGHRSVSWYQQTPGQGLQFLFEYFSETQRNKGNFPGRFSGRQFSNSRSEMNVSTLELGDSALYLCASSRDGGRSGNTIYFGEGSWLTVV.